The rows below give T cell receptor beta chains drawn from one sample of a study of CD8+ T cells in alopecia areata. This table comes from immunoSEQ multiplex PCR, and its TCRdb copy is limited to in-frame clones, with some not included. This table has approximately 200,000 clones, 50% to 60% appearing once. The sample here was CD4+ T cells sorted from blood, taken at week 4, from a patient treated with tofacitinib. The receptors were gathered from a human donor with alopecia areata. CDR3s include the opening cysteine and the closing phenylalanine or tryptophan. The order of the fields is V gene, D gene, J gene, clone size, CDR3 DNA, CDR3 protein. A D gene is named only where the DNA matches it firmly. The listing skips clone size in some rows; elsewhere it reads once, few, many or a size class.

TRBV5-1	.	TRBJ2-4	once	TGCGCCAGCAGCTTGAACCCGGCAAACATTCAGTACTTC	CASSLNPANIQYF
TRBV5-1	.	TRBJ1-2	.	TGCGTCAGCAGCCCGTATCTCCTCCTCGAGGGCTACACCTTC	CVSSPYLLLEGYTF
TRBV6-1	.	TRBJ2-3	.	TGTGCCAGCAGTGAAGCGCGGTGGCTTACAACGGATACGCAGTATTTT	CASSEARWLTTDTQYF
TRBV7-3	TRBD2	TRBJ2-3	.	TGTGCCAGCAGCTTAAACCCCCCCCGGGGGGTTAGCGCGGATACGCAGTATTTT	CASSLNPPRGVSADTQYF
TRBV5-1	TRBD1	TRBJ1-1	few	TGCGCCAGCAGCTTTGGTGGACAGGCGATAGACACTGAAGCTTTCTTT	CASSFGGQAIDTEAFF
TRBV30	TRBD1	TRBJ2-7	.	TGTGCCTGGAGAGGTGGAGACAGGGGGCTGTACGAGCAGTACTTC	CAWRGGDRGLYEQYF
TRBV5-1	.	TRBJ1-2	.	TGCGCCAGCAGCTTGGCCGTTCAGGGTTTCGGCGGCTACACCTTC	CASSLAVQGFGGYTF
TRBV30	.	TRBJ1-1	few	TGTGCCCTAAGTAGGATAGGGCACAACACTGAAGCTTTCTTT	CALSRIGHNTEAFF
TRBV25-1	.	TRBJ2-7	many	TGTGCCAGCAGTAATCACAACGAGCAGTACTTC	CASSNHNEQYF
TRBV29-1	TRBD2	TRBJ2-3	.	TGCAGCGTTGGTGATCCGGGACTAGCGGGAGTAACGACGCAGTATTTT	CSVGDPGLAGVTTQYF
TRBV7-2	TRBD1	TRBJ1-4	.	TGTGCCAGCAGCAGGGACAGGGGGAGCGATGAAAAACTGTTTTTT	CASSRDRGSDEKLFF
TRBV29-1	.	TRBJ2-7	.	TGCAGCGTTGAAGAGGGTGAGCAGTACTTC	CSVEEGEQYF
TRBV9	.	TRBJ1-2	.	TGTGCCAGCAGCGTAACACCTACGAAGGGCTACACCTTC	CASSVTPTKGYTF
TRBV25-1	.	TRBJ2-7	few	TGTGCCAGCAGACTTGATTACGAGCAGTACTTC	CASRLDYEQYF
TRBV6-5	.	TRBJ2-3	.	TGTGCCAGCAGTGCCCAGGTGCGGAGCACAGATACGCAGTATTTT	CASSAQVRSTDTQYF
TRBV30	TRBD1	TRBJ2-6	.	TGTGCCTGGACAGGGGGCTCTGGGGCCAACGTCCTGACTTTC	CAWTGGSGANVLTF
TRBV7-2	TRBD2	TRBJ2-5	.	TGTGCCAGCAGCTTGACTAGCGGGAGAGCGGAGACCCAGTACTTC	CASSLTSGRAETQYF
TRBV30	TRBD1	TRBJ2-7	.	TGTGCCTGGACCGACAGGGCCACCTACGAGCAGTACTTC	CAWTDRATYEQYF
TRBV29-1	TRBD2	TRBJ2-5	.	TGCAGCGTTGATCGGCGGACTAGCAGGAAGCAAGAGACCCAGTACTTC	CSVDRRTSRKQETQYF
TRBV30	TRBD2	TRBJ2-2	.	TGTGCCTGGAGTGTTGGGCTAGCGGGAGTTACCGGGGAGCTGTTTTTT	CAWSVGLAGVTGELFF
TRBV14	.	TRBJ1-1	few	TGTGCCAGCAGCCCAGGTTTCAGGGTGGAGAACACTGAAGCTTTCTTT	CASSPGFRVENTEAFF
TRBV30	TRBD2	TRBJ2-7	.	TGTGCCTGGACTAGCGGGAGGGGCTACGAGCAGTACTTC	CAWTSGRGYEQYF
TRBV4-3	.	TRBJ1-1	few	TGCGCCAGCAGCCAAGAGCGGCGGGGCACCCCTGAAGCTTTCTTT	CASSQERRGTPEAFF
TRBV19	.	TRBJ1-1	.	TGTGCCAGTAGTACGCAAACCGGAAGAGAAGGGGCTGAAGCTTTCTTT	CASSTQTGREGAEAFF
TRBV9	TRBD1	TRBJ2-5	.	TGTGCCAGCAGCCTCGGGACAGAGCAAGAGACCCAGTACTTC	CASSLGTEQETQYF
TRBV15	.	TRBJ2-6	.	TGTGCCACCGGGGCTGCCGGGACTGGGGCCAACGTCCTGACTTTC	CATGAAGTGANVLTF
TRBV11-2	.	TRBJ2-7	.	TGTGCCAGCACCGAAGGGGCTAGATTTTACGAGCAGTACTTC	CASTEGARFYEQYF
TRBV30	.	TRBJ1-1	.	TGTGCCTGGAGTCCCAGAGGCGGCACTGAAGCTTTCTTT	CAWSPRGGTEAFF
TRBV18	TRBD1	TRBJ2-7	.	TGTGCCAGCTCACTTGGACAGGGGAGTACCGAACACGCGCAGTACTTC	CASSLGQGSTEHAQYF
TRBV29-1	.	TRBJ2-5	.	TGCAACATCCAGGTTGGGGAGACCCAGTACTTC	CNIQVGETQYF
TRBV4-3	TRBD2	TRBJ2-7	.	TGCGCCAGCAGCCAAGCGTCTAGCGGGAAGGACGAGCAGTACTTC	CASSQASSGKDEQYF
TRBV15	.	TRBJ2-7	.	TGTGCCACCAGCAGAGGTGGGGACTCCTACGAGCAGTACTTC	CATSRGGDSYEQYF
TRBV29-1	.	TRBJ1-1	.	TGCAGCGTTGAGGGAGTGTCGAGAACTGAAGCTTTCTTT	CSVEGVSRTEAFF
TRBV30	.	TRBJ2-3	few	TGTGCCTGGAGTGTGTCGCCGGGGGCGGGTTCGGATACGCAGTATTTT	CAWSVSPGAGSDTQYF
TRBV20-1	.	TRBJ2-2	.	TGCAGTGCTAAAGATTTGGACAGCTCATTTTTT	CSAKDLDSSFF
TRBV29-1	TRBD1	TRBJ1-4	.	TGCAGCGTCGATTCTACAGGGGTACTGTTTTTT	CSVDSTGVLFF
TRBV29-1	.	TRBJ2-3	.	TGCAGCGTTGAAGCGGGAAGGAGCACAGATACGCAGTATTTT	CSVEAGRSTDTQYF
TRBV4-3	.	TRBJ2-3	.	TGCGCCAGCAGCCAAGACCGAAACACAGATACGCAGTATTTT	CASSQDRNTDTQYF
TRBV5-1	TRBD1	TRBJ2-2	.	TGCGCCAGCAGCACCGGACAGGGGGTGGACACCGGGGAGCTGTTTTTT	CASSTGQGVDTGELFF
TRBV7-2	TRBD2	TRBJ2-3	.	TGTGCCAGCAGCCCCGGGACTAGCGGCCGCACAGATACGCAGTATTTT	CASSPGTSGRTDTQYF
TRBV19	.	TRBJ2-4	few	TGTGCCAGTAGTACAAACAGGCTAGCCAAAAACATTCAGTACTTC	CASSTNRLAKNIQYF
TRBV4-1	.	TRBJ2-7	.	TGCGCCAGCAGCCTCCCTGGGGAGCAGTACTTC	CASSLPGEQYF
TRBV29-1	TRBD2	TRBJ2-7	.	TGCAGCGTCCGGGCAGCGGGATCGGGCTACGAGCAGTACTTC	CSVRAAGSGYEQYF
TRBV20-1	.	TRBJ2-7	few	TGCAGTGCTGGACGGGACTCCATCTTC	CSAGRDSIF
TRBV19	.	TRBJ1-1	.	TGTGCCAGTAGGAGGTCAAACACTGAAGCTTTCTTT	CASRRSNTEAFF
TRBV28	TRBD1	TRBJ1-5	once	TGTGCCAGCACATACTCACAGGGGTTATCGCCCCAGCATTTT	CASTYSQGLSPQHF
TRBV7-2	TRBD1	TRBJ2-1	.	TGTGCCAGCAGCCTTCAGACAGGGAGTGAGCAGTTCTTC	CASSLQTGSEQFF